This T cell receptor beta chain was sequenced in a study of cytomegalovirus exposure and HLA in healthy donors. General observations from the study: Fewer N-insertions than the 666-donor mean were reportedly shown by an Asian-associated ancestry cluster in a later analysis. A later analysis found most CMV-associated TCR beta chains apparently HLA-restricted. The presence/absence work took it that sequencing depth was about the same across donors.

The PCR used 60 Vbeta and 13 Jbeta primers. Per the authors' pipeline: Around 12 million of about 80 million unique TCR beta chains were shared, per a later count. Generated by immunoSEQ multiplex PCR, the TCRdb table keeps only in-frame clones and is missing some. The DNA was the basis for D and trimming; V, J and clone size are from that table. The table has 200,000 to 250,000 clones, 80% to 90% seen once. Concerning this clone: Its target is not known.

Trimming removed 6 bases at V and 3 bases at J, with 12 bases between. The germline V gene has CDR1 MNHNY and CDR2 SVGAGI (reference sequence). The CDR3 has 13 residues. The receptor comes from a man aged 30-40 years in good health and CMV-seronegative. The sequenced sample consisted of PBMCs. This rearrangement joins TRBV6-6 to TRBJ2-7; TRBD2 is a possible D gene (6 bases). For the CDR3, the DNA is TGTGCCAGCAGCCCAGGAGGGGTCTACGAGCAGTACTTC. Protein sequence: CASSPGGVYEQYF.